Below are 8 T cell receptor beta chains sequenced from a single sample in a study of Ad26.COV2.S vaccination and SARS-CoV-2 variants. TCRdb's table, derived via immunoSEQ multiplex PCR, lists solely in-frame clones and lacks some. In the table there are about 400,000 clones, 83% of which are singletons. Stated treatment: around 19 received Ad26.COV2.S at low or high dose, single or two shots; about five received placebo; per-sample allocation not given. Collection of samples fell on day 63 after the first vaccine or placebo injection. The source material was peripheral blood, sampled in a trial of Ad26.COV2.S vaccine versus placebo. The receptors stem from a person between 18 and 65 years old who received the Ad26.COV2.S COVID-19 vaccine or a placebo.

This clone showed up just a few times. This chain links TRBV7-2 with TRBJ1-2; no definite D call. CDR1 SGHTA and CDR2 FQGNSA come from the germline V gene. The CDR3 has 15 residues. V shed 2 bases and J shed 6 bases, with 16 bases lying between them. CDR3 in DNA: TGTGCCAGCAGCTTATCGGGCACCCAAACGGATGGCTACACCTTC. Protein: CASSLSGTQTDGYTF.

The CDR3 DNA reads as TGTGCCAGCAGCGCGACAGGGTTCCCTGAGCAGTTCTTC. Translated: CASSATGFPEQFF. V and J are TRBV6-5 and TRBJ2-1, with TRBD1 identical over 7 bases. This CDR3 spans 13 amino acids. V shed 6 bases, J shed 9 bases, and the junction held 8 bases outside the gene matches. Germline assignment: CDR1 MNHEY and CDR2 SVGAGI.

The chain has TRBV11-3 and TRBJ1-5; 7 bases match TRBD1. The CDR3 is made up of 14 amino acids. The V segment lost 5 bases and the J segment 5 bases; nucleotides outside the gene matches: 6. The germline CDR1 and CDR2 sequences are SGHNT and YENEEA. CDR3 sequence reads: CASSKGQSYQPQHF. The DNA for the CDR3 is TGTGCCAGCAGCAAGGGACAGTCCTATCAGCCCCAGCATTTT.

V and J are TRBV29-1 and TRBJ2-3; 7 bases match TRBD1. The CDR3 is 14 residues long. With V trimmed by 6 bases and J by 0 bases, 6 bases remained unmatched. CDR1 is SQVTM, CDR2 ANQGSEA, per germline. CDR3 nucleotides: TGCAGCGTCCCGGGACAGCAGAGCACAGATACGCAGTATTTT. Its translation: CSVPGQQSTDTQYF.

This rearrangement joins TRBV27 to TRBJ1-5, with TRBD1 identical over 7 bases. The ends lost 5 bases at V and 5 bases at J; junction bases unmatched: 15. Germline V CDR1 and CDR2: MNHEY, SMNVEV (reference sequence). The CDR3 is made up of 17 amino acids. CDR3 sequence: CASSPYMTGRKDQPQHF. The DNA of the CDR3 is TGTGCCAGCAGTCCATACATGACAGGGAGAAAGGATCAGCCCCAGCATTTT.

This clone was seen once. This rearrangement joins TRBV7-8 to TRBJ1-4, with D uncertain. Per the germline V gene, CDR1 is SGHVS and CDR2 is FQNEAQ. The CDR3 extends over 13 amino acids. V lost 4 bases and J lost 10, with 13 bases in between. The CDR3 protein is CASSSVMPSKLFF. The DNA for the CDR3 is TGTGCCAGCAGCTCCGTAATGCCATCAAAACTGTTTTTT. Based on the CDR3 plus reference TRBV7-8 and TRBJ1-4, the full variable domain is GAGVSQSPRYKVAKRGQDVALRCDPISGHVSLFWYQQALGQGPEFLTYFQNEAQLDKSGLPSDRFFAERPEGSVSTLKIQRTQQEDSAVYLCASSSVMPSKLFFGSGTQLSVL.

V usage is TRBV27 and J usage is TRBJ1-2; D might be TRBD1 (6 bases). The germline V and J ends were trimmed by 3 bases and 6 bases, with 11 bases remaining between them. The CDR3 runs to 13 residues. The germline CDR1 and CDR2 sequences are MNHEY and SMNVEV (reference sequence). CDR3 sequence reads: CASSLAGENGYTF. In DNA, the CDR3 is TGTGCCAGCAGTTTGGCAGGGGAGAATGGCTACACCTTC.

This clone was seen only once. The chain carries TRBV6-1 and TRBJ2-3; 7 bases are shared with TRBD1. Germline CDR1 and CDR2: MNHNS and SASEGT. The V segment lost 2 bases and the J segment 2 bases; nucleotides outside the gene matches: 13. The CDR3 sequence is 18 residues long. CDR3 region: CASSELTDIQGDTDTQYF. CDR3 coding DNA: TGTGCCAGCAGTGAACTTACGGACATTCAGGGGGACACAGATACGCAGTATTTT.